One sample yielded the 19 T cell receptor beta chains listed below, sequenced in a study of T cells in Graves' hyperthyroidism and ophthalmopathy. Amplification targeted TCR beta CDR3 regions from RNA transcripts. A set of HTBI primers served as the primers for a first-round RT-PCR of the TCR CDR3. TCRdb reanalysed the multiplex PCR reads using MiXCR and keeps one entry per CDR3 protein. The data show around 55,000 distinct CDR3 sequences, 48% seen once. Sequenced material: blood. The receptor source for this set is a woman aged 45-59 years with Graves' ophthalmopathy.

This clonotype was found many times. The rearrangement links TRBV5-6 to TRBJ2-5; 10 bases match TRBD1. The V gene end was trimmed by 0 bases and the J gene end by 4 bases; junction bases not matched to a gene: 9. CDR1 SGHDT and CDR2 YYEEEE come from the germline V gene. The CDR3 is 17 amino acids. CDR3 sequence (DNA): TGTGCCAGCAGCTTGGGACCACCGGGACAGGGGAGAGAGACCCAGTACTTC. It codes for CASSLGPPGQGRETQYF.

Comment on this clonotype: In this CDR3 the conserved last residue, phenylalanine or tryptophan, is missing, so a read error is likely. V usage is TRBV7-4 and J usage is TRBJ2-3; 10 bases agree with TRBD1. The CDR3 has 17 amino acids. The ends lost 0 bases at V and 5 bases at J; junction bases unmatched: 8. Per the germline V gene, CDR1 is SGHVT and CDR2 is SQSDAQ. The CDR3 DNA reads as TGTGCCAGCAGCTTAGCGTGGACAGGGGGTGGTGGAGATACGCAGTATTTA. This sequence encodes CASSLAWTGGGGDTQYL.

This clonotype showed up just a few times. The V and J genes are TRBV7-6 and TRBJ2-1; D may be TRBD1 or TRBD2 (5 bases each). V was shortened by 5 bases and J by 4 bases, with 18 bases between the two germline ends. Germline loops: CDR1 SGHVS, CDR2 FNYEAQ. The CDR3 is made up of 16 amino acids. In DNA form, the CDR3 reads TGTGCCAGCAGCGTACCCCGGGGTGGGGGTTACAATGAGCAGTTCTTC. Protein sequence: CASSVPRGGGYNEQFF.

V usage is TRBV19 and J usage is TRBJ2-7; 7 bases agree with TRBD1. The CDR3 sequence is 12 residues long. The germline V gene encodes CDR1 LNHDA and CDR2 SQIVND (reference sequence). J gave up 3 bases and V 10 bases, and 6 bases lay outside the gene matches. The CDR3 coding sequence is TGTGCCACAGTAGGGGGCCTCTACGAGCAGTACTTC. This codes for CATVGGLYEQYF.

A remark on this clonotype: This may come from a read error, since a much larger clone is one base off. V usage is TRBV27 and J usage is TRBJ1-3, with 8 bases matching TRBD1. There are 15 residues in the CDR3. Germline V gene lookup returns CDR1 MNHEY and CDR2 SMNVEV (reference sequence). The CDR3 sequence: CASSPGTGLGDTIYF. In nucleotides, the CDR3 is TGTGCCAGCAGTCCCGGGACAGGCCTTGGAGACACCATATATTTT.

This clonotype was observed many times. The rearrangement links TRBV2 to TRBJ2-5, with 8 bases lining up with TRBD1. The CDR3 is 16 residues long. The germline V gene encodes CDR1 SNHLY and CDR2 FYNNEI. V shed 3 bases, J shed 4 bases, and the junction held 10 bases outside the gene matches. CDR3 residues: CASSDSRGRVGETQYF. CDR3 sequence (DNA): TGTGCCAGCAGTGATAGCAGGGGGCGGGTAGGAGAGACCCAGTACTTC.

This chain uses TRBV28 with TRBJ1-2; TRBD1 matches 10 bases. CDR1 and CDR2 (germline): MDHEN, SYDVKM. The CDR3 sequence is 12 residues long. The junction had 7 bases not matched to a gene; V was cut back by 6 bases and J by 12 bases. This CDR3 is CASRYDRGPNTF. The CDR3 bases are TGTGCCAGCAGATATGACAGGGGGCCCAACACCTTC.

CDR3: CSAQGQGNPEAFF. CDR3 bases: TGCAGTGCACAGGGACAAGGTAACCCTGAAGCTTTCTTT. The chain uses TRBV20-1 and TRBJ1-1, with a possible D match to TRBD1 (6 bases). Trimming left V 6 bases short and J 6 bases short, with 17 bases between. CDR3 size: 13 residues. CDR1 and CDR2 from the germline V gene are DFQATT and SNEGSKA (reference sequence).

Notes on this clonotype: At one boundary the junction diverges from the germline segment, which might be a read error. The chain links TRBV10-3 to TRBJ1-1; D gene unclear. This CDR3 is 14 amino acids long. The germline V gene encodes CDR1 ENHRY and CDR2 SYGVKD. The CDR3 loop is CAITSPGMNTDAFF. As DNA, the CDR3 is TGTGCTATCACCTCCCCGGGCATGAACACTGACGCTTTCTTT.

This clonotype was found many times. This rearrangement joins TRBV19 to TRBJ1-6, with D hard to call. This CDR3 region has 15 residues. Germline V gives CDR1 LNHDA, CDR2 SQIVND (reference sequence). V lost 3 bases, J lost 7 bases, and 13 bases lay in between. For the CDR3, the DNA is TGTGCCAGTAGTATGTCTGGAAGCCTAAATTCACCCCTCCACTTT. The encoded protein is CASSMSGSLNSPLHF.

This clonotype was picked up a small number of times. J is TRBJ2-3 and V is TRBV20-1; 9 bases are shared with TRBD2. Germline CDR1 DFQATT, CDR2 SNEGSKA (reference sequence). This CDR3 has 16 residues. V gave up 3 bases and J gave up 11 bases; unmatched junction bases: 18. As DNA, the CDR3 is TGCAGTGCTAGTAGAGGTAGCGGGAGAGCGGGGAATGAGCAGTATTTT. Its protein is CSASRGSGRAGNEQYF.

This clonotype came up many times. The rearrangement links TRBV20-1 to TRBJ1-4, with D hard to call. This CDR3 comprises 13 residues. Trimming shortened V by 3 bases and J by 0 bases, and 5 bases separated the two germline ends. The germline CDR1 and CDR2 sequences are DFQATT and SNEGSKA (reference sequence). CDR3 residues: CSARYPTNEKLFF. The CDR3, as DNA: TGCAGTGCTAGGTACCCAACTAATGAAAAACTGTTTTTT.

In its sample, this clonotype was seen many times. The chain combines TRBV6-6 with TRBJ1-6; possibly TRBD1 for D (6 bases). The CDR3 spans 17 residues. Trimming took off 3 bases at V and 7 bases at J, with 19 bases between the two ends. Germline V lookup: CDR1 MNHNY, CDR2 SVGAGI (reference sequence). CDR3: CASSYPPGGPPNSPLHF. CDR3 in DNA: TGTGCCAGCAGTTATCCGCCCGGGGGGCCTCCCAATTCACCCCTCCACTTT.

The genes are TRBV5-1 and TRBJ2-1, with 7 bases identical to TRBD2. The CDR3 loop spans 16 amino acids. After removal of 6 bases from V and 12 bases from J, the junction contained 21 bases not matched to a gene. The germline V gene encodes CDR1 SGHRS and CDR2 YFSETQ. The CDR3 sequence is CASTFKGLAEYKGQFF. The DNA of the CDR3 is TGCGCCAGCACATTTAAGGGGCTAGCGGAGTACAAGGGGCAGTTCTTC.

The chain has TRBV7-9 and TRBJ1-4, with D possibly matching TRBD1 (6 bases). The V and J ends lost 1 base and 3 bases respectively, with 15 bases between them. Germline V gene data show CDR1 as SEHNR and CDR2 as FQNEAQ (reference sequence). The CDR3 has 17 residues. CDR3 coding DNA: TGTGCCAGCAGCTTAGGGCAGGGGAGAAGGGCTAATGAAAAACTGTTTTTT. It codes for CASSLGQGRRANEKLFF.

Remarks on this clonotype: The CDR3 ends on some other residue instead of the conserved phenylalanine or tryptophan, so this is likely a read error. J is TRBJ2-5 and V is TRBV7-8, with 10 bases matching TRBD1. The CDR3 contains 14 residues. Germline trimming cut 5 bases from V and 3 bases from J; bases unmatched to any gene: 3. Germline V gene data show CDR1 as SGHVS and CDR2 as FQNEAQ. The chain's CDR3 is CASSHGTGEETQYC. The CDR3 DNA reads as TGTGCCAGCAGCCACGGGACAGGGGAAGAGACCCAGTACTGC.

The chain carries TRBV2 and TRBJ2-7, with D perhaps matching TRBD1 (6 bases). Germline V gene lookup returns CDR1 SNHLY and CDR2 FYNNEI. The CDR3 is 13 residues long. Trimming pared 8 bases from V and 3 bases from J, leaving 14 bases between. In nucleotides, the CDR3 is TGTGCCAGCTCCTACACAGGGATCTACGAGCAGTACTTC. Protein sequence: CASSYTGIYEQYF.

Points on this clonotype: A much larger clone is a single base away; this may be a read error. V gene TRBV27 combines with J gene TRBJ2-7, with 7 bases matching TRBD1. Germline CDR1 and CDR2: MNHEY and SMNVEV (reference sequence). CDR3 size: 14 residues. The V segment lost 7 bases and the J segment 7 bases; nucleotides outside the gene matches: 13. DNA of the CDR3: TGTGCCAGCAATTTTCAGGGACAGCTGGGGGAGCAGTACTTC. This codes for CASNFQGQLGEQYF.

In nucleotides, the CDR3 is TGCAGCGGGGGGGGACAGGGGTTCCCTGAAGCTTTCTTT. Translated, it gives CSGGGQGFPEAFF. V and J are TRBV29-1 and TRBJ1-1; 10 nucleotides match TRBD1. Germline values: CDR1 SQVTM, CDR2 ANQGSEA. This CDR3 has 13 residues. V trimming: 7 bases; J trimming: 6 bases; junction bases outside the gene matches: 8.